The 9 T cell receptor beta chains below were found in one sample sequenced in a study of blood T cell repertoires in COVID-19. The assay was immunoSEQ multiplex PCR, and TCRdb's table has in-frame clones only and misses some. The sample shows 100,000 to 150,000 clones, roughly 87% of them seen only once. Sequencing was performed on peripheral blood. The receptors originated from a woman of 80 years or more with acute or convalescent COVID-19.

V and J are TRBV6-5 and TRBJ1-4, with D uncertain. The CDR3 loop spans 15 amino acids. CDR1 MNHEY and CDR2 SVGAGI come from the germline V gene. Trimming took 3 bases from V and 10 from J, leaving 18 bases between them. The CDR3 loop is CASSYSAGLNGKLFF. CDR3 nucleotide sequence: TGTGCCAGCAGTTATTCGGCGGGCCTCAACGGAAAACTGTTTTTT.

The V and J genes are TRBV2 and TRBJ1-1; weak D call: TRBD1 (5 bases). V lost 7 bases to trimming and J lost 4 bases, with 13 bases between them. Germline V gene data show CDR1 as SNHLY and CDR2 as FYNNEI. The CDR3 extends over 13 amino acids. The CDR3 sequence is CASINEQGTEAFF. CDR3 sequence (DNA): TGTGCCAGCATAAATGAGCAGGGCACTGAAGCTTTCTTT.

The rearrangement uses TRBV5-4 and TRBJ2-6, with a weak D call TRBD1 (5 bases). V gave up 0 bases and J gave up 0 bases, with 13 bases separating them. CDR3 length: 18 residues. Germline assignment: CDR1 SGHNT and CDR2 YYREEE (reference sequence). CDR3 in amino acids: CASSLADRVISGANVLTF. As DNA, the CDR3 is TGTGCCAGCAGCTTGGCCGACAGAGTAATCTCTGGGGCCAACGTCCTGACTTTC.

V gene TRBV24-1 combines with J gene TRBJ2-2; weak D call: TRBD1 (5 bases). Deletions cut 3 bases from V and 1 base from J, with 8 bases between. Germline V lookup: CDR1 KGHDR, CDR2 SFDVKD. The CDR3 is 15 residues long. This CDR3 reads CATSDPDRNTGELFF. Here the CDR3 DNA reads TGTGCCACCAGTGATCCCGACAGGAACACCGGGGAGCTGTTTTTT.

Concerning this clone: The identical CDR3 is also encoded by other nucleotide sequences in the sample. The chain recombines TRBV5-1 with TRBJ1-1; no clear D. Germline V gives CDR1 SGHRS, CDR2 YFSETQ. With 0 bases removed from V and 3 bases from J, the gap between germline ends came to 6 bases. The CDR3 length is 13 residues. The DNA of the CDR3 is TGCGCCAGCAGCTTGGGGCAGGACACTGAAGCTTTCTTT. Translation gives CASSLGQDTEAFF. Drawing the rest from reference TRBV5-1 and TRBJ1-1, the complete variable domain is KAGVTQTPRYLIKTRGQQVTLSCSPISGHRSVSWYQQTPGQGLQFLFEYFSETQRNKGNFPGRFSGRQFSNSRSEMNVSTLELGDSALYLCASSLGQDTEAFFGQGTRLTVV.

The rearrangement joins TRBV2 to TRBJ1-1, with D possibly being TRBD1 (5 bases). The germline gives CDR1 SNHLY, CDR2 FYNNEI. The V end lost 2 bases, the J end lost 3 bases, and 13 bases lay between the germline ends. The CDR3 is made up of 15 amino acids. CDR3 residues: CASSERGNRYTEAFF. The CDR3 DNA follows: TGTGCCAGCAGTGAACGGGGGAATCGTTACACTGAAGCTTTCTTT.

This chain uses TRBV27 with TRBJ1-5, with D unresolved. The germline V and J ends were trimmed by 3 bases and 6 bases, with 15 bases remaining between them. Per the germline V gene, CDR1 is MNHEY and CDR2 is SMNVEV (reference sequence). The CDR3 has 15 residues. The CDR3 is CASSFNRQAIQPQHF. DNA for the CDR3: TGTGCCAGCAGTTTTAACCGACAAGCAATTCAGCCCCAGCATTTT.

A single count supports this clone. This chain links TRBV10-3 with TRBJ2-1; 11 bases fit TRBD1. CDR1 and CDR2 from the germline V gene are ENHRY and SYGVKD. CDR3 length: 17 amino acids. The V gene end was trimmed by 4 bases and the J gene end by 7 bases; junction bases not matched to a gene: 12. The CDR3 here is CAISGLPGRDRGNEQFF. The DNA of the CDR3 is TGTGCCATCAGTGGACTCCCTGGCCGGGACAGGGGGAATGAGCAGTTCTTC.

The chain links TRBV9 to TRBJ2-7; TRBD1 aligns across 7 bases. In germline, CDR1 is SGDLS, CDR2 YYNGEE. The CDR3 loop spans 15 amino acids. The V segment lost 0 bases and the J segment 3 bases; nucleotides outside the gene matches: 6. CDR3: CASSVAPQGDYEQYF. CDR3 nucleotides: TGTGCCAGCAGCGTAGCCCCTCAGGGGGACTACGAGCAGTACTTC. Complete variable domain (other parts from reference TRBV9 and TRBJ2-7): DSGVTQTPKHLITATGQRVTLRCSPRSGDLSVYWYQQSLDQGLQFLIQYYNGEERAKGNILERFSAQQFPDLHSELNLSSLELGDSALYFCASSVAPQGDYEQYFGPGTRLTVT.